This passage covers 6 T cell receptor beta chains from one sample sequenced in a study of shared clonotypes between healthy human individuals. Sequencing was performed with immunoSEQ multiplex PCR; in TCRdb, only in-frame clones are kept and a portion is missing. The sample includes around 690,000 clones, around 91% of them seen just once. The sample comprised memory CD8+ T cells from PBMCs. The subset is: CD45RO+ cells pooled with CCR7-negative TemRA cells. The receptors derive from a young man in good health. Some clones in this sample may be carry-over from other donors' samples.

The chain joins TRBV9 to TRBJ2-7; no firm D call. The germline V gene has CDR1 SGDLS and CDR2 YYNGEE. Trimming removed 4 bases from V and 7 bases from J, with 18 bases in between. This CDR3 contains 14 residues. The CDR3 DNA sequence: TGTGCCAGCAGCCCTCCATCCGGGTTCGGGGAGCAGTACTTC. It yields the protein CASSPPSGFGEQYF.

The chain links TRBV14 to TRBJ2-7, with 8 nucleotides matching TRBD2. The germline V gene encodes CDR1 SGHDN and CDR2 FVKESK. The trim removed 0 bases at V and 6 bases at J, leaving 4 bases unmatched. The CDR3 covers 14 residues. The CDR3 DNA reads as TGTGCCAGCAGCCAAGATACGGGAGGGGGCGAGCAGTACTTC. It yields the protein CASSQDTGGGEQYF.

This clone was seen only once. The gene calls are TRBV6-5 and TRBJ1-1, with D maybe TRBD1 (5 bases). V was clipped by 4 bases and J by 0 bases, with 15 bases between them. CDR1 is MNHEY and CDR2 is SVGAGI in the germline V gene. The CDR3 loop spans 16 amino acids. CDR3: CASSSPRQGVNTEAFF. DNA for the CDR3: TGTGCCAGCAGTTCCCCCCGGCAGGGAGTGAACACTGAAGCTTTCTTT.

This rearrangement joins TRBV18 to TRBJ1-5; D unclear. The germline gives CDR1 KGHSH, CDR2 LQKENI. The V end lost 5 bases, the J end lost 2 bases, and 19 bases lay between the germline ends. This CDR3 contains 17 residues. The CDR3 nucleotides read TGTGCCAGCTCATATCAAATCCCCGCGGCAGGCAATCAGCCCCAGCATTTT. Its translation: CASSYQIPAAGNQPQHF. The full variable domain, completed using reference TRBV18 and TRBJ1-5, is NAGVMQNPRHLVRRRGQEARLRCSPMKGHSHVYWYRQLPEEGLKFMVYLQKENIIDESGMPKERFSAEFPKEGPSILRIQQVVRGDSAAYFCASSYQIPAAGNQPQHFGDGTRLSIL.

The chain couples TRBV4-3 to TRBJ1-2, with TRBD1 as a possible D gene (6 bases). Between the trimmed V and J ends, which lost 1 base and 4 bases, there was a span of 13 bases. There are 15 residues in the CDR3. In germline, CDR1 is LGHNA, CDR2 YSLEER. The DNA of the CDR3 is TGCGCCAGCAGCCAAGGGGCAGGAGGGGGCTATGGCTACACCTTC. It yields the protein CASSQGAGGGYGYTF.

V and J are TRBV7-6 and TRBJ2-3, with 8 bases aligning to TRBD2. The CDR3 is 16 residues long. Germline CDR1 SGHVS, CDR2 FNYEAQ. J lost 0 bases, V lost 3 bases, and 5 bases had no gene match. CDR3 in amino acids: CASSLERGKSTDTQYF. DNA of the CDR3: TGTGCCAGCAGCTTGGAGCGGGGGAAAAGCACAGATACGCAGTATTTT.